Listed below are T cell receptor beta chains from one sample, sequenced in a study of cytomegalovirus exposure and HLA in healthy donors. Clones were read by immunoSEQ multiplex PCR, and TCRdb kept only the in-frame ones, dropping some. The sample shows fewer than 250,000 clones, almost 80% of them seen only once. The sequencing input was PBMCs. The receptor source for this set is a male donor in good health and CMV-seronegative. Both conserved end residues are part of each CDR3. D genes are given only for firm matches. Some rows mark clone size as missing; the rest say once, few, many or name a class of expanded clone.

d_call j_call clone_size v_call cdr3_nt cdr3_aa
- TRBJ1-2 - TRBV15 TGTGCCACCACTACGGGGAACGGACGGCTTTATGGCTACACCTTC CATTTGNGRLYGYTF
- TRBJ1-4 - TRBV5-1 TGCGCCAGCAGCTTGGTAATCCCCGGCGGGGCTAATGAAAAACTGTTTTTT CASSLVIPGGANEKLFF
- TRBJ1-1 - TRBV28 TGTGCCAGCAGTTCCGTCCTGGAGTCTGAAGCTTTCTTT CASSSVLESEAFF
- TRBJ1-1 once TRBV5-6 TGTGCCAGCAGCTTGGGGGCCCGTGTCACTGAAGCTTTCTTT CASSLGARVTEAFF
TRBD1 TRBJ1-1 once TRBV15 TGTGCCACCAGCAGAGATCCTAGCGGGACAGGGGTTGAAGCTTTCTTT CATSRDPSGTGVEAFF
TRBD2 TRBJ2-7 - TRBV27 TGTGCCAGCAGTCCTTTCCTTAGCGGGAGCTACGAGCAGTACTTC CASSPFLSGSYEQYF
TRBD2 TRBJ2-7 - TRBV30 TGTGCCTGGACGGGGGGAGGGAGCTCCTACGAGCAGTACTTC CAWTGGGSSYEQYF
TRBD2 TRBJ2-3 - TRBV7-8 TGTGCCAGCAGTCAGATAGCGGGACCTAGCACAGATACGCAGTATTTT CASSQIAGPSTDTQYF
TRBD2 TRBJ2-1 - TRBV7-6 TGTGCCAGCAGCGCGGGACTAGCGACTGAGCAGTTCTTC CASSAGLATEQFF
TRBD2 TRBJ2-1 - TRBV10-1 TGCGCCAGCAGTGAGTCGGGGCGAGCGGGAGGGATGAGCAATGAGCAGTTCTTC CASSESGRAGGMSNEQFF
TRBD2 TRBJ2-1 - TRBV5-4 TGTGCCAGCAGCTCTCCGACTGGCGGGAGCTCCTACAATGAGCAGTTCTTC CASSSPTGGSSYNEQFF
- TRBJ1-5 - TRBV2 TGTGCCAGCAGCGCCGGGACACTAAATCAGCCCCAGCATTTT CASSAGTLNQPQHF
- TRBJ2-7 - TRBV5-8 TGTGCCAGTGGGTTGGAGAGTATCCATTTGGGCGAGCAGTACTTC CASGLESIHLGEQYF
- TRBJ1-1 once TRBV25-1 TGTGCCAGCAGTGAACCACTATACGGAGCTGAAGCTTTCTTT CASSEPLYGAEAFF
TRBD2 TRBJ2-1 - TRBV5-1 TGCGCCAGCAGCTCGCTAGCGGGGGATGAGCAGTTCTTC CASSSLAGDEQFF
- TRBJ2-7 - TRBV5-1 TGCGCCAGCAGCTTTAGCCAGGGGTTGGTATACGAGCAGTACTTC CASSFSQGLVYEQYF
- TRBJ2-4 - TRBV5-1 TGCGCCAGCAGCCCGGCGGTAGGTGTGCCCAAAAACATTCAGTACTTC CASSPAVGVPKNIQYF
- TRBJ1-5 - TRBV5-1 TGCGCCAGCAGCTTATATGCGGGGAGCAATCAGCCCCAGCATTTT CASSLYAGSNQPQHF
TRBD1 TRBJ1-2 - TRBV11-2 TGTGCCAGCAGCTTAAGGGACAGGGTCGATGGCTACACCTTC CASSLRDRVDGYTF
- TRBJ2-3 - TRBV9 TGTGCCAGCAGCGTAGACGGGAGCACAGATACGCAGTATTTT CASSVDGSTDTQYF
TRBD2 TRBJ2-5 once TRBV13 TGTGCCAGCAGCTCTAAACTAGCGGGAGGTCGGGAGACCCAGTACTTC CASSSKLAGGRETQYF
- TRBJ1-1 - TRBV21-1 TGTGCCAGCAGAGCGGGGGGGGAAGTAACTGAAGCTTTCTTT CASRAGGEVTEAFF
TRBD2 TRBJ2-7 - TRBV10-1 TGCGCCAGCAGTGAGCGGGGGGTCCCCTACGAGCAGTACTTC CASSERGVPYEQYF
TRBD1 TRBJ1-4 - TRBV6-5 TGTGCCAGCAGGGACGGCGGGACAGGGGAGGAAAAACTGTTTTTT CASRDGGTGEEKLFF
TRBD1 TRBJ2-7 - TRBV4-1 TGCGCCAGCAGAGTCGTGACAGGGGGATTGGACGAGCAGTACTTC CASRVVTGGLDEQYF
TRBD2 TRBJ2-7 - TRBV4-1 TGCGCCAGCAGCCCTTTTAGCGGGAGGTCGAACGAGCAGTACTTC CASSPFSGRSNEQYF
TRBD1 TRBJ2-7 - TRBV2 TGTGCCAGCGGCCGGGACAGGGGCAGCGGGGAGCAGTACTTC CASGRDRGSGEQYF
- TRBJ2-7 - TRBV10-1 TGCGCCAGCAGTGAGTCTCGGGGAAGCTCCTACGAGCAGTACTTC CASSESRGSSYEQYF
TRBD2 TRBJ2-3 - TRBV19 TGTGCCAGTAGTATTGGAGTAGCGGGGGTCACAGATACGCAGTATTTT CASSIGVAGVTDTQYF
- TRBJ2-1 - TRBV5-4 TGTGCCAGCAGCCCGGTCGCTAGGATGTCCTACAATGAGCAGTTCTTC CASSPVARMSYNEQFF
TRBD1 TRBJ2-1 - TRBV30 TGTGCCTGGAGCACAGGGGTACCCTACAATGAGCAGTTCTTC CAWSTGVPYNEQFF
- TRBJ2-7 - TRBV27 TGTGCCAGCAACCAGGGAGGGGGGACCCTCTACGAGCAGTACTTC CASNQGGGTLYEQYF
TRBD1 TRBJ2-7 - TRBV14 TGTGCCAGCAGCCCGGTCACCAATCGGGACAGGGAAGGCGAGCAGTACTTC CASSPVTNRDREGEQYF
- TRBJ2-6 - TRBV6-6 TGTGCCAGCAGGGAGGACGGCGTCTCTGGGGCCAACGTCCTGACTTTC CASREDGVSGANVLTF
TRBD1 TRBJ1-1 - TRBV6-5 TGTGCCAGCAGGCGAACAGGGGCCACTGAAGCTTTCTTT CASRRTGATEAFF
TRBD2 TRBJ2-3 - TRBV6-6 TGTGCCAGCAGTTACGGGGCGGGAGGGTCAGATACGCAGTATTTT CASSYGAGGSDTQYF
- TRBJ2-1 - TRBV5-5 TGTGCCAGCAGCTTGGTCATCAATGAGCAGTTCTTC CASSLVINEQFF
TRBD1 TRBJ1-5 - TRBV9 TGTGCCAGCAGCGCCGGACAGGGGACTCAGCCCCAGCATTTT CASSAGQGTQPQHF
TRBD1 TRBJ2-7 - TRBV27 TGTGCCAGCAGTTTCCAGACAGGGTCTCTCTCCGAGCAGTACTTC CASSFQTGSLSEQYF
- TRBJ1-5 once TRBV28 TGTGCCAGCAGCCCGCGCCCCCCGACAGTTATCAATCAGCCCCAGCATTTT CASSPRPPTVINQPQHF
- TRBJ1-3 - TRBV5-8 TGTGCCAGCAGCTTCTACAGCAGGCCTGGAAACACCATATATTTT CASSFYSRPGNTIYF
- TRBJ2-6 - TRBV10-1 TGCGCCAGCAGTCCTAGTTCTGGGGCCAACGTCCTGACTTTC CASSPSSGANVLTF
TRBD1 TRBJ2-7 - TRBV5-5 TGTGCCAGCAGCGAGAGACAGGGAGCCCTCTCCTACGAGCAGTACTTC CASSERQGALSYEQYF
- TRBJ1-1 - TRBV7-2 TGTGCCAGCAGCCCTCTGGGGCTTCTGAACACTGAAGCTTTCTTT CASSPLGLLNTEAFF
- TRBJ1-1 - TRBV11-2 TGTGCCAGCAGCTTCGCCGGGCGGGACACTGAAGCTTTCTTT CASSFAGRDTEAFF
TRBD2 TRBJ2-1 once TRBV2 TGTGCCAGCAGGGGGTTACTAGCGGGAGTCCGAGTGGGGAATGAGCAGTTCTTC CASRGLLAGVRVGNEQFF
- TRBJ1-1 few TRBV2 TGTGCCACTAGACAGATGAACACTGAAGCTTTCTTT CATRQMNTEAFF
- TRBJ2-5 - TRBV18 TGTGCCAGCTCACCTGGCCTTCAAGAGACCCAGTACTTC CASSPGLQETQYF
TRBD2 TRBJ2-1 - TRBV5-1 TGCGCCAGCAGCCCCCGGGGGCTAGCGGGAAACTCCTACAATGAGCAGTTCTTC CASSPRGLAGNSYNEQFF
- TRBJ1-6 - TRBV4-2 TGTGCCAGCAGCCAAAATGGAGGGTCACCCCTCCACTTT CASSQNGGSPLHF
TRBD2 TRBJ2-1 - TRBV6-4 TGTGCCAGCAGTGACACTAGCGGGGCCTACAATGAGCAGTTCTTC CASSDTSGAYNEQFF
- TRBJ2-5 - TRBV6-1 TGTGCCAGCAGAGGACAGTCCGAAGAGACCCAGTACTTC CASRGQSEETQYF
TRBD2 TRBJ2-7 - TRBV2 TGTGCCAGCACCTCCGGGACTAGCGGGTTCTACGAGCCCGAGCAGTACTTC CASTSGTSGFYEPEQYF
- TRBJ2-1 - TRBV30 TGTGCCTGGTCCGGGAGCCACAATGAGCAGTTCTTC CAWSGSHNEQFF
TRBD1 TRBJ1-4 many TRBV6-1 TGTGCCAGCAGTGAAAACAGGGGTAATGAAAAACTGTTTTTT CASSENRGNEKLFF
- TRBJ2-1 few TRBV10-3 TGTGCCGTCGTGACGGGTGCCAATGAGCAGTTCTTC CAVVTGANEQFF
- TRBJ2-7 - TRBV6-1 TGTGCCAGCAGGCTCACAGCGGCGGGGGAGCAGTACTTC CASRLTAAGEQYF
TRBD2 TRBJ2-3 - TRBV5-1 TGCGCCAGCAGCTTGTACGGCGGGAGTTTGCCAGATACGCAGTATTTT CASSLYGGSLPDTQYF